This TCR beta chain was captured in a study of blood T cell repertoires in COVID-19. Turning to the study itself: The analysed material was cDNA or gDNA that came from T cells, B-cell-depleted T cells, or PBMCs.

V was pared by 6 bases and J by 3 bases, with 13 bases between. This CDR3 contains 13 residues. The germline V gene encodes CDR1 SGHRS and CDR2 YFSETQ. Per the original methods: Estimation of nucleated cell counts relied on the amplification of reference gene primers. Here immunoSEQ multiplex PCR was the method, and the copy in TCRdb shows in-frame clones only, minus some. From that table come the V and J calls and clone size; the DNA was used to work out D and trimming. The sample yields around 140,000 clones, 81% seen once. Material for sequencing was peripheral blood. The J gene is TRBJ2-7, the V gene TRBV5-1, with no clear D. The receptor comes from a human donor in a cohort sampled during active COVID-19. The CDR3 DNA is TGCGCCAGCAACCAGGTGCCCAACTACGAGCAGTACTTC. It yields the protein CASNQVPNYEQYF.